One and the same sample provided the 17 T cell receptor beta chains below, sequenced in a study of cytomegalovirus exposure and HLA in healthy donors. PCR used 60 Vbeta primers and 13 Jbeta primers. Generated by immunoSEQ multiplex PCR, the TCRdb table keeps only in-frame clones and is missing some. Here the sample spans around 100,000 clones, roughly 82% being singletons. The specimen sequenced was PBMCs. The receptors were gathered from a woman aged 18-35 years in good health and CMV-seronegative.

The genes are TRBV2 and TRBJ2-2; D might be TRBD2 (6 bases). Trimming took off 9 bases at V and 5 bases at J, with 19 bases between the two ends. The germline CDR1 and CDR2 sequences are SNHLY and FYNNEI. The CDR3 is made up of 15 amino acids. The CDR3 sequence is CARSPGLRFTGELFF. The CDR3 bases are TGTGCCAGATCTCCGGGACTGAGATTTACCGGGGAGCTGTTTTTT.

The DNA of the CDR3 is TGTGCCAGCAGCTTGAGGAGACTAGCGGGAGCCCTAGAGACCCAGTACTTC. Translating it yields CASSLRRLAGALETQYF. The V and J genes are TRBV7-3 and TRBJ2-5, with TRBD2 matching 12 bases. Trimming cost V 3 bases and J 4 bases; bases outside gene matches: 9. The CDR3 length is 17 residues. The germline V gene encodes CDR1 SGHTA and CDR2 FQGTGA.

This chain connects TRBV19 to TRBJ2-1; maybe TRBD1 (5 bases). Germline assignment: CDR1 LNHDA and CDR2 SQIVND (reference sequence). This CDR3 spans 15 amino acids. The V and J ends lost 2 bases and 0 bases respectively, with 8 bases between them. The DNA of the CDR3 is TGTGCCAGTAGTATAATCCAGGGCTCCTACAATGAGCAGTTCTTC. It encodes CASSIIQGSYNEQFF.

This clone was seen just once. CDR3 sequence reads: CASSLNGQGMNTEAFF. Written as DNA, the CDR3 is TGTGCCAGCAGTTTAAACGGACAGGGCATGAACACTGAAGCTTTCTTT. The chain combines TRBV27 with TRBJ1-1; 8 positions match TRBD1. This CDR3 has 16 residues. With V trimmed by 2 bases and J by 0 bases, 5 bases remained unmatched. The germline V gene encodes CDR1 MNHEY and CDR2 SMNVEV (reference sequence).

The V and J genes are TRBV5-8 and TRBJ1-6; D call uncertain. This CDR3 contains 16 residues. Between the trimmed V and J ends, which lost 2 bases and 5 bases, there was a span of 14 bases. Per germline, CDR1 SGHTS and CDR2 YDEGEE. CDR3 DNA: TGTGCCAGCAGCTTCCGCCGGGTCTTTAATAATTCACCCCTCCACTTT. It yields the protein CASSFRRVFNNSPLHF.

The CDR3 nucleotides read TGTGCCACCACAGAGGGAAGGACCACCGGGGAGCTGTTTTTT. Translation: CATTEGRTTGELFF. This chain links TRBV15 with TRBJ2-2; possible D gene TRBD2, 5 bases. Trimming removed 7 bases at V and 4 bases at J, with 13 bases between. This CDR3 is built from 14 residues. Germline V lookup: CDR1 LNHNV, CDR2 YYDKDF (reference sequence).

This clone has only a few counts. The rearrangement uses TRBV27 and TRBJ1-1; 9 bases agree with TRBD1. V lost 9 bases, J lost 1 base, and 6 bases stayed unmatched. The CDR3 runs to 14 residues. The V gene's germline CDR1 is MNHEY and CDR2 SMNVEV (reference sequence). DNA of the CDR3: TGTGCCAGTGCCGGGACAGGGCAGAACACTGAAGCTTTCTTT. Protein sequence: CASAGTGQNTEAFF.

The CDR3 is CASSPIRGTDTQYF. The CDR3 nucleotides are TGTGCCAGCTCACCTATCAGGGGGACAGATACGCAGTATTTT. This chain links TRBV18 with TRBJ2-3, with 7 nucleotides matching TRBD1. The V gene's germline CDR1 is KGHSH and CDR2 LQKENI. The J segment lost 3 bases and the V segment lost 3 bases, leaving 3 bases of the junction unmatched. The CDR3 consists of 14 residues.

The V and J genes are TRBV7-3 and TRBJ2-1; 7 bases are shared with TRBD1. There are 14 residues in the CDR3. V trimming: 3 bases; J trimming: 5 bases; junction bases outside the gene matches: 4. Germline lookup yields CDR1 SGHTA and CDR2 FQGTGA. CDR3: CASSLGQSHNEQFF. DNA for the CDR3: TGTGCCAGCAGCTTGGGACAGTCCCACAATGAGCAGTTCTTC.

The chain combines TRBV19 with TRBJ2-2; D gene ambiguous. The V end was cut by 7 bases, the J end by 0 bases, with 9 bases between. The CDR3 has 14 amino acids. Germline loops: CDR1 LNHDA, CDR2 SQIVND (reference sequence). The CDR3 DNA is TGTGCCAGTACCAGGCCACCGAACACCGGGGAGCTGTTTTTT. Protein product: CASTRPPNTGELFF.

The CDR3 is CASSRRQTDSGNTIYF. CDR3 DNA sequence: TGCGCCAGCAGCCGAAGACAGACCGACTCTGGAAACACCATATATTTT. The gene calls are TRBV4-1 and TRBJ1-3; D may be TRBD1 (5 bases). Germline V gene data show CDR1 as MGHRA and CDR2 as YSYEKL. The CDR3 is 16 amino acids. V was cut by 4 bases and J by 0 bases, with 13 bases left in between.

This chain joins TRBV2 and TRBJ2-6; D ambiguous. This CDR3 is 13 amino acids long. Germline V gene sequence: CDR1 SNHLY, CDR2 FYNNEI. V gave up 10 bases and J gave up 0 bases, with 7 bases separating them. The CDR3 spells CANSISGANVLTF. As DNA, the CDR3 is TGTGCCAACTCGATCTCTGGGGCCAACGTCCTGACTTTC.

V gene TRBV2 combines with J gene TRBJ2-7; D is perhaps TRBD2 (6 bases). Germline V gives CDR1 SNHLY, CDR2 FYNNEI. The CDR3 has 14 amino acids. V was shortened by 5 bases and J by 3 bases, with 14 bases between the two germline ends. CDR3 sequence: CASSSGPGVYEQYF. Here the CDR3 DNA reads TGTGCCAGCAGTTCCGGGCCGGGGGTCTACGAGCAGTACTTC.

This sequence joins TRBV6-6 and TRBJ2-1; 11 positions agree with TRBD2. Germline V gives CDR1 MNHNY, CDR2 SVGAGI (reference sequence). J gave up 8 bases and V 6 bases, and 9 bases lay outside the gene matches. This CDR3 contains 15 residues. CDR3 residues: CASRGSGGAVHEQFF. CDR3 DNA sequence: TGTGCCAGCAGAGGTAGCGGGGGGGCCGTCCATGAGCAGTTCTTC.

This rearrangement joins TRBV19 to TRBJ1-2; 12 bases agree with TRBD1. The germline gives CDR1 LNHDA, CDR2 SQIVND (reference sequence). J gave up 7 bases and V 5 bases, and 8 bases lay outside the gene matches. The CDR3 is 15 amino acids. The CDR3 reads CASSARDRGLIGYTF. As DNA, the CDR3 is TGTGCCAGTAGTGCCCGGGACAGGGGGCTTATTGGCTACACCTTC.

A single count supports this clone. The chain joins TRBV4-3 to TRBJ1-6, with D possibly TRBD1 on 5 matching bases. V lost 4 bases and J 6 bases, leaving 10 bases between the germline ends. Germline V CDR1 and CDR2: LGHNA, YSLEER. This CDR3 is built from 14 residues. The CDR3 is CASSRQPTNSPLHF. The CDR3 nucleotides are TGCGCCAGCAGCCGACAGCCGACTAATTCACCCCTCCACTTT.

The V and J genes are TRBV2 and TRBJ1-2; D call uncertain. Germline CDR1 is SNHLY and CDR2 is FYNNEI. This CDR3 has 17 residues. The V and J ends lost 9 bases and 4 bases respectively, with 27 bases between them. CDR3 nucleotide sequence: TGTGCCAGTAATCCCCGAACCCGGACTGGTGTCGGCTATGGCTACACCTTC. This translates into CASNPRTRTGVGYGYTF.